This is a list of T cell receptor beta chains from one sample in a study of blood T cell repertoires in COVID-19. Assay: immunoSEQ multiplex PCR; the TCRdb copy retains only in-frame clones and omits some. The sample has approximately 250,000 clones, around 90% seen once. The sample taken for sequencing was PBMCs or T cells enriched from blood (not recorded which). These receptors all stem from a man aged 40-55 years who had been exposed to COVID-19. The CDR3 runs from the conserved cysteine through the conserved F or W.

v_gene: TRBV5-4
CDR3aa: CASRRDRDSGNTIYF

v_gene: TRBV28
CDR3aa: CASSSTGGAQEKLFF

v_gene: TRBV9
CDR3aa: CASSVGTLTYNEQFF

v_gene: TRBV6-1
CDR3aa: CASSEWGENSPLHF

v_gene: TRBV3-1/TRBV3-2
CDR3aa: CASSQENLAETQYF

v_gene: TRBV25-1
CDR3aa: CASIPTLAGGPVFF

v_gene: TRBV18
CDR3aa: CASSPPNSPNYGYTF

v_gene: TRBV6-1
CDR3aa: CASSDEIFGTSDEQYF

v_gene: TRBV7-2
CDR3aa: CASSPDRYNQPQHF

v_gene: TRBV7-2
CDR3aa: CASRTAGGPVDTQYF

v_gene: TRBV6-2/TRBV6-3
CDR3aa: CASSYPGQGRYEQYF

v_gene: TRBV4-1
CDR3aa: CASSLEGGPNTEAFF

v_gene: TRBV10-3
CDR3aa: CAISEGSGLNSNQPQHF

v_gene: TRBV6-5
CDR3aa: CASSYRGGVQPQHF

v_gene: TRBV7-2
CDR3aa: CASSLFTSSYEQYF

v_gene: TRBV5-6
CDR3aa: CASSLSPGHSGSTEAFF

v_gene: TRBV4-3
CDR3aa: CASSQEGGHYGYTF

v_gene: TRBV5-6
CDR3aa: CASSFSGTSGEQYF

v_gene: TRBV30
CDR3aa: CAWSLRRASGNDNEQFF

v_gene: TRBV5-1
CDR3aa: CASVAQGGGNTEAFF

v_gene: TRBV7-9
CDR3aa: CASSLTGANYGYTF

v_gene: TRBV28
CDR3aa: CASSLGLAGAIAKNIQYF

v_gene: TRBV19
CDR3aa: CASRAGGNTGELFF

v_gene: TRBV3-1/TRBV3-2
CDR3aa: CASSQRANEQFF

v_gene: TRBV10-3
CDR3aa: CAISAGGGRGIYEQYF

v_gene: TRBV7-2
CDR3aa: CASSLGGRAGDTQYF

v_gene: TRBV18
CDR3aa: CASSRGNSNQPQHF

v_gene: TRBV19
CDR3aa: CASSPIWAGNEKLFF

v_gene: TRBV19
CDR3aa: CASSIIFDAGTGELFF

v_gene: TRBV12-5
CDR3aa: CASGFDIHSNQPQHF

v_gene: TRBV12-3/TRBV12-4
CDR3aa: CASSFGGAEAFF

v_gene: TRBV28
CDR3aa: CASSYGGISYEQYF

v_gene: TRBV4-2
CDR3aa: CASSRVPGQGSDTQYF

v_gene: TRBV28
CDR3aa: CASSPPARWPEDGYTF

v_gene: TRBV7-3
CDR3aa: CASSTTAGSSTDTQYF

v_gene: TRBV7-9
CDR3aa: CASSLAVSGAHAVNTEAFF

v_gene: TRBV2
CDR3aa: CASSNHQSDEQYF

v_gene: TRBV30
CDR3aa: CAWSGIEETQYF

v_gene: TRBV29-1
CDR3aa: CSVELAGGEQYF

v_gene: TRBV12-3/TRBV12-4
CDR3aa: CASRLDRAAEAFF

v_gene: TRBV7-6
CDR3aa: CASSLGDRLSNQPQHF

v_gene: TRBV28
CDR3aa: CASSLDRSSGNTIYF

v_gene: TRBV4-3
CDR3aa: CASSLRTSGSTDTQYF

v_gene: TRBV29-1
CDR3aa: CSVEQGVSTEAFF

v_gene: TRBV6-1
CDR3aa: CASSESLRAEAFF

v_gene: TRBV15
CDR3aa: CATSREPGEFTGELFF

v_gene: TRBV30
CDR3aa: CAWSVQGETQYF

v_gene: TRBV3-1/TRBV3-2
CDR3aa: CATRGGNEKLFF

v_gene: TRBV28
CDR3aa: CASSEIRDSYSNQPQHF

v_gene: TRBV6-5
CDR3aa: CASRGQGWYEQYF

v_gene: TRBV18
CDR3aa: CASSPIPDYGYTF

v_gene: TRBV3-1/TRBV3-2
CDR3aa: CASSQDSMLAGAYEQYF

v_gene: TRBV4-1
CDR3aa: CASSQIGSSYEQYF

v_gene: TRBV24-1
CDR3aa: CATSDLGGRTPEQFF

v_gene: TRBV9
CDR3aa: CASSARRAGNEQFF

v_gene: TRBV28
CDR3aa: CASRKGTGGVETQYF

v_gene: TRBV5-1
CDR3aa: CASREGMNTEAFF

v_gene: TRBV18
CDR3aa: CASSPYSDSGANVLTF